This T cell receptor beta chain is from a study of blood T cell repertoires in COVID-19. Original processing notes: Estimated nucleated cell counts came from reference gene primer amplification. Sequencing was performed with immunoSEQ multiplex PCR; in TCRdb, only in-frame clones are kept and a portion is missing. The DNA gave D and trimming, while V, J and clone size come from that table. This table holds over 70,000 clones, about 72% found once. The ends were cut back, 8 bases at V and 11 bases at J, with 21 bases in the middle. The CDR3 has 13 residues. Germline CDR1 reads LNHDA; CDR2 reads SQIVND (reference sequence).

J is TRBJ1-1 and V is TRBV19; D uncertain. The clonotype was recovered from a man aged 65 to 85 with active or convalescent COVID-19. The sample taken for sequencing was peripheral blood. CDR3 residues: CASRSGRQRLAFF. The CDR3 nucleotides are TGTGCCAGTCGTTCAGGCAGGCAACGTTTGGCTTTCTTT. The full variable domain, its missing parts supplied by reference TRBV19 and TRBJ1-1, is DGGITQSPKYLFRKEGQNVTLSCEQNLNHDAMYWYRQDPGQGLRLIYYSQIVNDFQKGDIAEGYSVSREKKESFPLTVTSAQKNPTAFYLCASRSGRQRLAFFGQGTRLTVV.